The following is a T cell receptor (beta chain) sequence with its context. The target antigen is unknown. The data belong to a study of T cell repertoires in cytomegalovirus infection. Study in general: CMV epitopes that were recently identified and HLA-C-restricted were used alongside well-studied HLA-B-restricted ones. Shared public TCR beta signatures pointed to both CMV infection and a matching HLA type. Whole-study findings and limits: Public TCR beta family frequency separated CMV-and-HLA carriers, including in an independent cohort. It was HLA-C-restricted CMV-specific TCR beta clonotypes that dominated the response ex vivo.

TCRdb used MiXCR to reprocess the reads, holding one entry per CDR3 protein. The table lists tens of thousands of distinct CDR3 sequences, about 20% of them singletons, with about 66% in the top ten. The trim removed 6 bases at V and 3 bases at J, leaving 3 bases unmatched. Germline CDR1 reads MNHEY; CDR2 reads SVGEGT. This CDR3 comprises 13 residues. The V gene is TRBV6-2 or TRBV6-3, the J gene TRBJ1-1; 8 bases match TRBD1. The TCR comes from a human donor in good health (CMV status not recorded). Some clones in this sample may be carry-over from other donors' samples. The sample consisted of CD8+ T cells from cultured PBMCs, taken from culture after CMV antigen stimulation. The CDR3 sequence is CASRTGGYTEAFF. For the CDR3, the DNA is TGTGCCAGCAGAACAGGGGGGTACACTGAAGCTTTCTTT.